The rows below give T cell receptor beta chains drawn from one sample of a study of blood T cells in healthy people across ages. TCRdb reprocessed the 5' RACE reads via MiXCR and lists one record per CDR3 protein. In the table there are some 800,000 distinct CDR3 sequences, under 45% of which are singletons. Material: blood. The receptors stem from a man in his sixties in good health. The CDR3 runs from the conserved cysteine through the conserved F or W. The D gene is left open where the match is weak. Size tells how often a clone was seen (once, few, many) or the class of an expanded clone, and some rows leave it out.

TRBV5-6	TRBJ2-6	.	TRBD1	TGTGCCAGCAGCTTGGACAGGGGAGTCTTCTCTGGGGCCAACGTCCTGACTTTC	CASSLDRGVFSGANVLTF
TRBV12-3/TRBV12-4	TRBJ2-3	few	.	TGTGCCAGCAGTTTAATTCAGGTCCGCGCAGATACGCAGTATTTT	CASSLIQVRADTQYF
TRBV6-5	TRBJ1-5	.	.	TGTGCCAGCAGTTACGGGTACGGTAGCAATCAGCCCCAGCATTTT	CASSYGYGSNQPQHF
TRBV7-2	TRBJ2-1	.	TRBD2	TGTGCCAGCAGCCGGGGAGTCTCAGCGGGGGAACACGAGCAGTTCTTC	CASSRGVSAGEHEQFF
TRBV7-2	TRBJ2-3	.	TRBD2	TGTGCCAGCAGCTTAGACAGCGGGGGCCGGGGGGGAGATACGCAGTATTTT	CASSLDSGGRGGDTQYF
TRBV29-1	TRBJ1-1	.	.	TGCAGCGTTTGGGTCGGCCCTGAAGCTTTCTTT	CSVWVGPEAFF
TRBV29-1	TRBJ2-7	.	.	TGCAGCGTCCGACAGGGTGGGAGGTACGAGCAGTACTTC	CSVRQGGRYEQYF
TRBV20-1	TRBJ1-5	few	.	TGCAGTGCTAGGGATTCCCCAACAGGGAAAGGACGTCAGCCCCAGCATTTT	CSARDSPTGKGRQPQHF
TRBV14	TRBJ2-7	.	.	TGTGCCAGCAGCCGGGACATCTACTCCTACGAGCAGTACTTC	CASSRDIYSYEQYF
TRBV20-1	TRBJ2-3	many	TRBD2	TGCAGTGCTTGGTCCGGGGGGTACACAGATACGCAGTATTTT	CSAWSGGYTDTQYF
TRBV4-1	TRBJ2-3	.	.	TGCGCCAGCAGCGAGGGCGCCTTCACAGATACGCAGTATTTT	CASSEGAFTDTQYF
TRBV4-3	TRBJ2-7	many	TRBD1	TGCGCCAGCAGCCAAGATCGGACAGGGGCGTCCTACGAGCAGTACTTC	CASSQDRTGASYEQYF
TRBV4-1	TRBJ1-4	once	TRBD1	TGCGCCAGCAGCACTGCCTGGACAGGAGATGAAAAACTGTTTTTT	CASSTAWTGDEKLFF
TRBV7-9	TRBJ2-1	.	.	TGTGCCAGCAGCTACAGACTCAATGAGCAGTTCTTC	CASSYRLNEQFF
TRBV6-2/TRBV6-3	TRBJ1-5	.	.	TGTGCCAGCAGTCGCAAGGCGGGGGGCACCCAGCCCCAGCATTTT	CASSRKAGGTQPQHF
TRBV7-9	TRBJ1-5	.	.	TGTGCCAGCAGCTTAGAGCTGGATCAGCCCCAGCATTTT	CASSLELDQPQHF
TRBV2	TRBJ2-1	once	TRBD1	TGTGCCAGCAGTTGGACAGGGGATAACAATGAGCAGTTCTTC	CASSWTGDNNEQFF
TRBV20-1	TRBJ2-3	.	.	TGCAGTGCTCAGACTAGCACAGATACGCAGTATTTT	CSAQTSTDTQYF
TRBV29-1	TRBJ1-1	.	.	TGCAGCGTGGCTGACGTCGGGAACACTGAAGCTTTCTTT	CSVADVGNTEAFF
TRBV7-9	TRBJ2-7	few	.	TGTGCCAGCAGCGCCCGCAGAGAATACGAGCAGTACTTC	CASSARREYEQYF
TRBV7-2	TRBJ2-1	.	TRBD1	TGTGCCAGCAGCTGGGACAGGGCTTTGGATGAGCAGTTCTTC	CASSWDRALDEQFF
TRBV5-1	TRBJ2-7	many	TRBD1	TGTGCCAGCTCGTCCGGGACAGGCTCCTACGAGCAGTACTTC	CASSSGTGSYEQYF
TRBV6-2/TRBV6-3	TRBJ2-1	.	.	TGTGCCAGCAGTTCCGGGACTTTATACAATGAGCAGTTCTTC	CASSSGTLYNEQFF
TRBV28	TRBJ2-7	.	.	TGTGCCAGCAGCCAATGGACAGCCAGCTCCTACGAGCAGTACTTC	CASSQWTASSYEQYF
TRBV10-2	TRBJ1-2	.	.	TGCGCCAGCAGTGAGTCAAGCCAAGGGGGCTACACCTTC	CASSESSQGGYTF
TRBV4-3	TRBJ2-7	.	TRBD1	TGCGCCAGCAGCCAGGACAGGGGATACTACGAGCAGTACTTC	CASSQDRGYYEQYF
TRBV24-1	TRBJ2-5	few	TRBD2	TGTGCCACCCTAGCGGGGATCCAAGAGACCCAGTACTTC	CATLAGIQETQYF
TRBV12-3/TRBV12-4	TRBJ2-7	.	.	TGTGCCAGCACCCCGGGCTTCTCCTACGAGCAGTACTTC	CASTPGFSYEQYF
TRBV7-2	TRBJ2-7	few	TRBD1	TGTGCCAGCAGCTTAGGGGGACAGGGGGAAGGCTACGAGCAGTACTTC	CASSLGGQGEGYEQYF
TRBV6-2/TRBV6-3	TRBJ2-7	.	.	TGTGCCAGCACCGCCGGGCGTTACGTAACCGCCCGCTACGAGCAGTACTTC	CASTAGRYVTARYEQYF
TRBV2	TRBJ1-5	.	.	TGTGCCAGCAGTACAGGGTACGGGGATCAGCCCCAGCATTTT	CASSTGYGDQPQHF
TRBV27	TRBJ2-1	.	TRBD1	TGTGCCAGCACAGGGGGCACTGAGCAGTTCTTC	CASTGGTEQFF
TRBV5-1	TRBJ2-7	.	.	TGCGCCAGCAGCTCTTTTTCCGGGACTTCGGAGTTAGAGCAGTACTTC	CASSSFSGTSELEQYF
TRBV21-1	TRBJ2-7	few	.	TGTGCCAGCAGCAAAAAGTCGGAGACTAGCGGGGAGAGATTGATCTACGAGCAGTACTTC	CASSKKSETSGERLIYEQYF
TRBV11-2	TRBJ2-3	.	TRBD1	TGTGCCAGCAGCCCATGGACAGGGGGGACCACAGATACGCAGTATTTT	CASSPWTGGTTDTQYF
TRBV5-1	TRBJ1-2	.	TRBD1	TGCGCCAGCAGCTTGGTGTCAGGGGGCGGTGATGGCTACACCTTC	CASSLVSGGGDGYTF
TRBV7-3	TRBJ2-3	few	TRBD2	TGTGCCAGCAGTTTAGCGGGGGGAGTGTATACGCAGTATTTT	CASSLAGGVYTQYF
TRBV20-1	TRBJ2-7	.	TRBD2	TGCAGTGTTCCCTCTGGGGGCGGGAGGTACGAGCAGTACTTC	CSVPSGGGRYEQYF
TRBV7-8	TRBJ2-5	.	TRBD1	TGTGCCAGCAGCCGCTCGAAGGGGGCAGAGACCCAGTACTTC	CASSRSKGAETQYF
TRBV28	TRBJ1-2	.	.	TGTGCCAGCACCCGGGGGGCCTCGGGTGGCTACACCTTC	CASTRGASGGYTF
TRBV15	TRBJ2-5	.	.	TGTGCCACCAGCAGAGATCTAGGGGAAGGGACCCAGTACTTC	CATSRDLGEGTQYF
TRBV20-1	TRBJ2-7	few	TRBD1	TGCAGTGCTCTCGGACAGGGCCTATTCTACGAGCAGTACTTC	CSALGQGLFYEQYF
TRBV6-1	TRBJ2-7	.	.	TGTGCCAGCAGTGAAGCGGGGGGAGCCCTTTCCTACGAGCAGTACTTC	CASSEAGGALSYEQYF
TRBV3-1	TRBJ2-1	.	TRBD1	TGTGCCAGCAGCCAAGAAAGGGGGCATGCCTACAATGAGCAGTTCTTC	CASSQERGHAYNEQFF